These 9 T cell receptor beta chains were sequenced from one sample in a study of blood T cell repertoires in COVID-19. Sequencing used immunoSEQ multiplex PCR; TCRdb keeps in-frame clones, though not all of them. The sample yields over 250,000 clones, 75% to 90% seen once. The source material was peripheral blood. These receptors came from a woman aged 45-65 years with COVID-19, enrolled during active disease.

V and J are TRBV7-9 and TRBJ1-6; D might be TRBD1 (6 bases). The CDR3 extends over 15 amino acids. Germline assignment: CDR1 SEHNR and CDR2 FQNEAQ (reference sequence). The V and J ends lost 5 bases and 7 bases respectively, with 15 bases between them. As DNA, the CDR3 is TGTGCCAGCAGCCCCCAGACAGGATCCAATTCACCCCTCCACTTT. Its protein product is CASSPQTGSNSPLHF.

The chain employs TRBV13 and TRBJ1-3, with unresolved D. Germline V CDR1 and CDR2: PRHDT, FYEKMQ (reference sequence). The CDR3 is made up of 17 amino acids. The V end lost 3 bases, the J end lost 0 bases, and 15 bases lay between the germline ends. DNA for the CDR3: TGTGCCAGCAGCTTCCCTTTTAGCGGGAGCTCTGGAAACACCATATATTTT. Translating gives CASSFPFSGSSGNTIYF.

The chain couples TRBV27 to TRBJ2-1; D may be TRBD2 (5 bases). In germline, CDR1 is MNHEY, CDR2 SMNVEV (reference sequence). The CDR3 has 13 amino acids. Between the trimmed V and J ends, which lost 4 bases and 11 bases, there was a span of 15 bases. CDR3 region: CASSSPASWQQFF. In nucleotides, the CDR3 is TGTGCCAGCAGTTCCCCGGCTAGCTGGCAGCAGTTCTTC.

CDR3 loop: CASSGFSNTEAFF. The CDR3 DNA reads as TGTGCCAGCTCAGGGTTTAGCAACACTGAAGCTTTCTTT. The rearrangement links TRBV18 to TRBJ1-1; no clear D. CDR1 is KGHSH and CDR2 is LQKENI in the germline V gene. V lost 5 bases and J lost 2, with 9 bases in between. The CDR3 spans 13 residues.

This chain joins TRBV7-9 and TRBJ2-3, with D possibly TRBD2 on 6 matching bases. The CDR3 consists of 15 residues. The V end was cut by 5 bases, the J end by 2 bases, with 14 bases between. Germline CDR1 SEHNR, CDR2 FQNEAQ (reference sequence). CDR3 DNA sequence: TGTGCCAGCAGCAGGAGGGCCGGTGTCACAGATACGCAGTATTTT. Its translation: CASSRRAGVTDTQYF. The full variable domain, completed using reference TRBV7-9 and TRBJ2-3, is DTGVSQNPRHKITKRGQNVTFRCDPISEHNRLYWYRQTLGQGPEFLTYFQNEAQLEKSRLLSDRFSAERPKGSFSTLEIQRTEQGDSAMYLCASSRRAGVTDTQYFGPGTRLTVL.

The J gene is TRBJ1-1, the V gene TRBV7-6; a possible D gene is TRBD1 (5 bases). The CDR3 consists of 15 residues. The germline gives CDR1 SGHVS, CDR2 FNYEAQ. Trimming removed 1 base at V and 1 base at J, with 10 bases between. The CDR3 DNA sequence: TGTGCCAGCAGCTTAGGTACGGGGGGGAACACTGAAGCTTTCTTT. Encoded protein: CASSLGTGGNTEAFF.

This sequence joins TRBV19 and TRBJ2-1, with D possibly matching TRBD2 (7 bases). Germline-derived CDR1 and CDR2 are LNHDA and SQIVND (reference sequence). There are 19 residues in the CDR3. The germline V and J ends were trimmed by 6 bases and 1 base, with 25 bases remaining between them. As DNA, the CDR3 is TGTGCCAGTAGGTTTTTGGCGGGAGTCCACCAGGGGTCCTACAATGAGCAGTTCTTC. Protein sequence: CASRFLAGVHQGSYNEQFF.

This clone occurred a few times. The gene calls are TRBV5-6 and TRBJ1-6; D gene unclear. Germline values: CDR1 SGHDT, CDR2 YYEEEE. Trimming cost V 2 bases and J 4 bases, with 10 bases left between them. The CDR3 is made up of 15 amino acids. The CDR3 nucleotides are TGTGCCAGCAGCTTTCTTCGTCTTTATAATTCACCCCTCCACTTT. This encodes CASSFLRLYNSPLHF.

This rearrangement joins TRBV19 to TRBJ2-3; D gene uncertain. Deletions cut 4 bases from V and 2 bases from J, with 4 bases between. The germline V gene encodes CDR1 LNHDA and CDR2 SQIVND (reference sequence). The CDR3 extends over 12 amino acids. The CDR3 spells CASSRLTDTQYF. The CDR3 region has the DNA TGTGCCAGTAGTAGACTCACAGATACGCAGTATTTT.